The following is a T cell receptor (beta chain) sequence with its context. Its antigen is unidentified. This record belongs to a study of graft-versus-host responses after intestinal transplantation. Study-wide context: Transplant recipients had multivisceral, liver-intestinal, or isolated intestinal grafts.

Germline V gene sequence: CDR1 SNHLY, CDR2 FYNNEI. The CDR3 extends over 15 amino acids. Trimming at V came to 5 bases and at J to 4 bases, leaving 3 bases not matched to a gene. The protocol was immunoSEQ multiplex PCR, while the TCRdb copy is restricted to in-frame clones and leaves out a portion. This repertoire shows around 45,000 clones, around 90% found once; its top ten account for less than 2.5%. The V and J genes are TRBV2 and TRBJ2-5, with 14 bases fitting TRBD2. The receptor's source is a human donor who was the organ donor for an intestinal transplant. Sequenced here: unstimulated CD4+ T cells sorted from spleen or lymph node cells, sampled before transplant. DNA for the CDR3: TGTGCCAGCAGTCCTGGACTAGCGGGAGGAGAGACCCAGTACTTC. Amino acids: CASSPGLAGGETQYF.